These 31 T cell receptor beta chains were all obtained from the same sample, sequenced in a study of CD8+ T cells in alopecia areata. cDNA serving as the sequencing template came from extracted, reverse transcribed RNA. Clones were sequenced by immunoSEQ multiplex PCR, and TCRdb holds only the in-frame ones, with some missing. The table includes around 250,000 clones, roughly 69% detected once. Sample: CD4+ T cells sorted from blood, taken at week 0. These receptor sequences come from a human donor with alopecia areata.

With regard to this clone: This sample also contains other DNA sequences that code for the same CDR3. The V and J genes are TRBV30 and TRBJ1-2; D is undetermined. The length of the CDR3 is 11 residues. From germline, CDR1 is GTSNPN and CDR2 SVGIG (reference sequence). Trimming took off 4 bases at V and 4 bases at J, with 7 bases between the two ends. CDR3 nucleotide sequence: TGTGCCTGGACTCGTGGCTATGGCTACACCTTC. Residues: CAWTRGYGYTF.

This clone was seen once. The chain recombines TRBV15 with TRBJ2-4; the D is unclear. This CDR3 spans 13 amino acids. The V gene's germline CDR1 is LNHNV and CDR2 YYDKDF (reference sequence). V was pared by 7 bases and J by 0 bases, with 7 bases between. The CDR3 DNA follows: TGTGCCACCACGGCTTTAGCCAAAAACATTCAGTACTTC. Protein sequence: CATTALAKNIQYF.

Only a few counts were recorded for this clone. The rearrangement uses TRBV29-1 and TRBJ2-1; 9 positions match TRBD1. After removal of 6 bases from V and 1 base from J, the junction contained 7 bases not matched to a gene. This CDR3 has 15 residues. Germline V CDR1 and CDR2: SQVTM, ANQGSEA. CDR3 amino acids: CSVPGQGLSYNEQFF. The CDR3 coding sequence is TGCAGCGTACCGGGACAGGGTCTTTCCTACAATGAGCAGTTCTTC.

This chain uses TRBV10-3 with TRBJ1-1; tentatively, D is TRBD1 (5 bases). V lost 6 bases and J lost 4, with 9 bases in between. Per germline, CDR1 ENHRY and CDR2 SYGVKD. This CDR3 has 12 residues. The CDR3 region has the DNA TGTGCCATCAGAGCAGGGACCACTGAAGCTTTCTTT. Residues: CAIRAGTTEAFF.

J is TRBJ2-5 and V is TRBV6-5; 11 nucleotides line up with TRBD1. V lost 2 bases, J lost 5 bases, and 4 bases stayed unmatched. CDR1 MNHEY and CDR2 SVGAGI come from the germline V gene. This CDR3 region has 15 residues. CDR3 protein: CASSYGQGAWETQYF. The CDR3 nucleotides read TGTGCCAGCAGTTACGGACAGGGGGCATGGGAGACCCAGTACTTC.

For the CDR3, the DNA is TGTGCCAGCAGTCCCTCAGCGGGGACACAAGAGACCCAGTACTTC. This translates into CASSPSAGTQETQYF. V and J are TRBV2 and TRBJ2-5; perhaps TRBD2 as D (7 bases). The CDR3 runs 15 residues. V lost 5 bases and J 2 bases, leaving 15 bases between the germline ends. Germline values: CDR1 SNHLY, CDR2 FYNNEI.

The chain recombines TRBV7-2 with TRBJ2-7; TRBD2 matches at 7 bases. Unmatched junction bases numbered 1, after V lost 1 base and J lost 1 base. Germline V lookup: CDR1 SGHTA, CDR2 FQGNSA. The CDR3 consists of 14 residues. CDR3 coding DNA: TGTGCCAGCAGCTTAGGGGAGGGATCCTACGAGCAGTACTTC. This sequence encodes CASSLGEGSYEQYF.

In nucleotides, the CDR3 is TGTGCCAGCAGCCCCGGGCAGCGGGGCAATCAGCCCCAGCATTTT. It specifies CASSPGQRGNQPQHF. The chain is built from TRBV4-2 and TRBJ1-5; unclear D gene. Trimming cost V 4 bases and J 2 bases, with 12 bases left between them. The CDR3 runs to 15 residues. CDR1 and CDR2 from the germline V gene are LGHNA and YNFKEQ.

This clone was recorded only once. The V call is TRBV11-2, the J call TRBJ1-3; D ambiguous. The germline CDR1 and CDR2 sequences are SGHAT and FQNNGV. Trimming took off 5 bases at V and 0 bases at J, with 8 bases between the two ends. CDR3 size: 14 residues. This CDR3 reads CASSMDLSGNTIYF. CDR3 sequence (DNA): TGTGCCAGCAGCATGGATCTCTCTGGAAACACCATATATTTT.

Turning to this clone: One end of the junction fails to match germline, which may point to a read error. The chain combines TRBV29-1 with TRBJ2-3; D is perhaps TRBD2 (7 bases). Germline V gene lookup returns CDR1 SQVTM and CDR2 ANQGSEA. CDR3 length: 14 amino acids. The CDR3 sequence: CSVGLNRATYTQYF. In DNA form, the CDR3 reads TGCAGCGTGGGACTAAACAGGGCCACATATACGCAGTATTTT.

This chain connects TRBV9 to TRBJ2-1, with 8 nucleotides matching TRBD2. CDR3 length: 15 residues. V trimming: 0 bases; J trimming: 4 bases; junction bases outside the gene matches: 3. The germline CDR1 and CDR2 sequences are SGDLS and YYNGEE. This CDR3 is CASSVAGGLYNEQFF. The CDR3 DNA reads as TGTGCCAGCAGCGTAGCGGGGGGGCTGTACAATGAGCAGTTCTTC.

CDR3 loop: CASSIQGQVKNIQYF. The CDR3 DNA follows: TGTGCCAGTAGTATTCAAGGGCAGGTTAAAAACATTCAGTACTTC. The chain uses TRBV19 and TRBJ2-4; D unresolved. Germline-derived CDR1 and CDR2 are LNHDA and SQIVND (reference sequence). Trimming took off 3 bases at V and 4 bases at J, with 13 bases between the two ends. The CDR3 has 15 residues.

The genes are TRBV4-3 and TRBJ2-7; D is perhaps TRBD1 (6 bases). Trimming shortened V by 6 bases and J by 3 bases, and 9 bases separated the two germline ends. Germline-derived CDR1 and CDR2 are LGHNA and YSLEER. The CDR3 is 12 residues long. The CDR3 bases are TGCGCCAGCAGATCGGACAGCTACGAGCAGTACTTC. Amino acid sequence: CASRSDSYEQYF.

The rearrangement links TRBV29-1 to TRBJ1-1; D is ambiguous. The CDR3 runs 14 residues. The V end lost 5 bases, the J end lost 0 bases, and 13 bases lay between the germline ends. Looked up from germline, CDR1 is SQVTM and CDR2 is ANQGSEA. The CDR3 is CSVTPAELNTEAFF. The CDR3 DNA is TGCAGCGTTACTCCTGCAGAGTTGAACACTGAAGCTTTCTTT.

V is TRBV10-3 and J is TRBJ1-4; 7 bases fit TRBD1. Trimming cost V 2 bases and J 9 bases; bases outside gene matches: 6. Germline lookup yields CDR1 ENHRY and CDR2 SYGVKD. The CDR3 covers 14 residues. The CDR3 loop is CAISEDRERKKLFF. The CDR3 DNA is TGTGCCATCAGTGAGGACAGGGAACGGAAAAAACTGTTTTTT.

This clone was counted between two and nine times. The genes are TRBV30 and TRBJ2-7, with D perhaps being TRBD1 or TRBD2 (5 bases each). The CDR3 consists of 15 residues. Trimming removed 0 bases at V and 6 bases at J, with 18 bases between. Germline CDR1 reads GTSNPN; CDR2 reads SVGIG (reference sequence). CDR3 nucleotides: TGTGCCTGGAGTGTATACGGGACCAGGATTAGCGAGCAGTACTTC. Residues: CAWSVYGTRISEQYF.

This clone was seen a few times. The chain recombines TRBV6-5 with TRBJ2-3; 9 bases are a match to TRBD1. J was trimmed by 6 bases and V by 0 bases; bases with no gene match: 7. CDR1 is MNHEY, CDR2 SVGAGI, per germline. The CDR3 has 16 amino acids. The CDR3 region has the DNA TGTGCCAGCAGTTACTCCGGGACAGGGCCTATGGATACGCAGTATTTT. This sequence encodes CASSYSGTGPMDTQYF.

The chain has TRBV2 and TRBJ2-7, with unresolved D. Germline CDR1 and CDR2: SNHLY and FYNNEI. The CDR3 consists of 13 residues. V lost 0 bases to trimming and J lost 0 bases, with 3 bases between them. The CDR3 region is CASSEAHSYEQYF. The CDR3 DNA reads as TGTGCCAGCAGTGAAGCCCACTCCTACGAGCAGTACTTC.

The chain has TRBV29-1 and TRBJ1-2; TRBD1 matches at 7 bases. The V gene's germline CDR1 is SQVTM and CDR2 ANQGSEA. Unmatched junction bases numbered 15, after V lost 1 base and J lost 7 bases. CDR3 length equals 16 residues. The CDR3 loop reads CSVEGHYRDRSSGYTF. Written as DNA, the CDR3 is TGCAGCGTTGAAGGACACTACCGGGACAGATCTTCTGGCTACACCTTC.

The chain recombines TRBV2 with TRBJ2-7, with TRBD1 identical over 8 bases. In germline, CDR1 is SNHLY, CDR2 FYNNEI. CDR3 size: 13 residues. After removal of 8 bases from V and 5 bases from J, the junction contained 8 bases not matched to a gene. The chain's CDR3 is CASAGQGTHEQYF. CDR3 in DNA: TGTGCCAGCGCAGGACAGGGCACTCACGAGCAGTACTTC.

The CDR3, as DNA: TGTGCCAGCAGCTTAAGATCAGGGACAGGCCTACTGAACACTGAAGCTTTCTTT. This translates into CASSLRSGTGLLNTEAFF. V is TRBV7-3 and J is TRBJ1-1; TRBD1 aligns across 8 bases. Trimming cost V 1 base and J 0 bases; bases outside gene matches: 10. The germline CDR1 and CDR2 sequences are SGHTA and FQGTGA. CDR3 length: 18 residues.

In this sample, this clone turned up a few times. The CDR3 loop is CASTGQGYEQYF. CDR3 in DNA: TGCGCCAGCACGGGACAGGGCTACGAGCAGTACTTC. The chain employs TRBV5-1 and TRBJ2-7; 9 positions agree with TRBD1. Per germline, CDR1 SGHRS and CDR2 YFSETQ. The CDR3 has 12 amino acids. The ends lost 6 bases at V and 3 bases at J; junction bases unmatched: 1.

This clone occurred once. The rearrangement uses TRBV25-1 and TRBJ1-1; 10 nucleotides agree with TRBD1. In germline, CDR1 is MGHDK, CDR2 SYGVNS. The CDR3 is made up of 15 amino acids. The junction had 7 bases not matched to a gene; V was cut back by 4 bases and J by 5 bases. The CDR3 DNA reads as TGTGCCAGCAGTGCCCCGACAGGGGGCGATACTGAAGCTTTCTTT. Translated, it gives CASSAPTGGDTEAFF.

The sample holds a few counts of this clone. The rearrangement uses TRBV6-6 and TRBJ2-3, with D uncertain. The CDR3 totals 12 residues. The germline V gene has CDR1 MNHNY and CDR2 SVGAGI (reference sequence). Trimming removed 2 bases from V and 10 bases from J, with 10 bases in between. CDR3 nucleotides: TGTGCCAGCAGTTACGGGTTAGTTTCGCAGTATTTT. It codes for CASSYGLVSQYF.

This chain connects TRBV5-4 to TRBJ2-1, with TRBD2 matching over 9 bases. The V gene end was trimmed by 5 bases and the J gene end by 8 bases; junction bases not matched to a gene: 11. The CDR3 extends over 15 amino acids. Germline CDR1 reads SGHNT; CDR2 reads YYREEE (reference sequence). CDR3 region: CASSLGRGGNHEQFF. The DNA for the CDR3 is TGTGCCAGCAGTCTAGGGCGGGGGGGTAATCATGAGCAGTTCTTC.

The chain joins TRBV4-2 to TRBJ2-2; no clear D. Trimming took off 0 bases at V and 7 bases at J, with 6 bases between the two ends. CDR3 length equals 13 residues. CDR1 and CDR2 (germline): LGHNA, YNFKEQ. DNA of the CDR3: TGTGCCAGCAGCCAAGATGAGTACGGGGAGCTGTTTTTT. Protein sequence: CASSQDEYGELFF.

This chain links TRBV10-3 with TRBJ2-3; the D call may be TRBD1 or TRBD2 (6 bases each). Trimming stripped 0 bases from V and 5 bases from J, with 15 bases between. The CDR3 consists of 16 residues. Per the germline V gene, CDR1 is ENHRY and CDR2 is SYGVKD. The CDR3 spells CAISESWRGAEDTQYF. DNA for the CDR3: TGTGCCATCAGTGAGTCGTGGAGGGGGGCGGAAGATACGCAGTATTTT.

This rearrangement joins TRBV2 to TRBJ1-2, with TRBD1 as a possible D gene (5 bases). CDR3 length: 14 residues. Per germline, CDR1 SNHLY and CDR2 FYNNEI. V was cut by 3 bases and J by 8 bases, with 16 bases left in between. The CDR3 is CASSERTPNRGYTF. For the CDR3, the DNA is TGTGCCAGCAGTGAGCGGACACCCAACCGGGGCTACACCTTC.

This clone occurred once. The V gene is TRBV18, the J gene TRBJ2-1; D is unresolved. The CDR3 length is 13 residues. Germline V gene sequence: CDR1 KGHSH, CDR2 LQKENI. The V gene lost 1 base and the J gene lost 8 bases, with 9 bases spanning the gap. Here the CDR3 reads CASSPRGGDEQFF. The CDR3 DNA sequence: TGTGCCAGCTCACCACGGGGTGGGGATGAGCAGTTCTTC. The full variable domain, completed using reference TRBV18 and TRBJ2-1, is NAGVMQNPRHLVRRRGQEARLRCSPMKGHSHVYWYRQLPEEGLKFMVYLQKENIIDESGMPKERFSAEFPKEGPSILRIQQVVRGDSAAYFCASSPRGGDEQFFGPGTRLTVL.

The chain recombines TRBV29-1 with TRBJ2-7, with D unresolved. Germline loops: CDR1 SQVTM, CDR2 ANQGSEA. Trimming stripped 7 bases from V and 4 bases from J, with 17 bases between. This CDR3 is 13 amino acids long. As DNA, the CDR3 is TGCAGCGCTGGGCACAGTCGAGCTTACGAGCAGTACTTC. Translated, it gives CSAGHSRAYEQYF.

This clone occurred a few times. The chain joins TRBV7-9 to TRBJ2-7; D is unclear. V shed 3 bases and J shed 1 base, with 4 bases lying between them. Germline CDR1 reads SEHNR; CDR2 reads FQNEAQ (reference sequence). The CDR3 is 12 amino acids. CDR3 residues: CASSLVSYEQYF. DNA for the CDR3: TGTGCCAGCAGCTTGGTGTCCTACGAGCAGTACTTC.